Sequencing of this T cell receptor beta chain was carried out in a study of T-cell reconstitution after alpha-beta-depleted transplantation in children. Findings and limits, study-wide: Reportedly, alpha-beta T cells present about two months post-transplant originated from several hundred expanded clones of graft origin. Surviving thymic progenitors and recipient T cells were the source of high TCRbeta diversity at day 60 in some patients. T-cell counts and diversity at one year post-transplant came mainly from newly produced T cells.

Details on this clonotype: Its antigen is unidentified.

Germline V CDR1 and CDR2: MDHEN, SYDVKM. V lost 3 bases to trimming and J lost 7 bases, with 13 bases between them. The CDR3 contains 14 residues. For TCRbeta, the library was prepared with unique molecular identifiers. TCRdb passed the PCR reads through MiXCR, listing each CDR3 protein once. The table shows hundreds of thousands of distinct CDR3 sequences, with less than 20% occurring only once. The J gene is TRBJ1-5, the V gene TRBV28; possible D gene TRBD1, 5 bases. The source material was PBMCs, mostly from graft donor cells, sampled 360 days after TCRalphabeta/CD19-depleted stem cell transplant. The TCR originated in a male patient younger than 18 who had a stem cell transplant for acute lymphoblastic leukemia, so the T cells may come from the graft donor. CDR3 in amino acids: CASSFSLRDQPQHF. Here the CDR3 DNA reads TGTGCCAGCAGTTTCAGCTTACGGGACCAGCCCCAGCATTTT.